The 13 T cell receptor beta chains presented below share a single source sample, sequenced in a study of OX40 agonist ivuxolimab in advanced cancers. TCRdb's table, derived via immunoSEQ multiplex PCR, lists solely in-frame clones and lacks some. The table has about 62,000 clones, roughly 85% seen once; the top ten hold 3% to 4.5%. The specimen was CD4+ or CD8+ T cells sorted from blood, collected in a trial of the OX40 agonist ivuxolimab. The receptors shown here come from an adult with an advanced solid tumor such as melanoma, head and neck, liver or kidney cancer.

DNA for the CDR3: TGTGCCAGCAGCTTATACGCACGGGCAGACTTCTCTGGAAACACCATATATTTT. The encoded protein is CASSLYARADFSGNTIYF. V and J are TRBV7-2 and TRBJ1-3, with D hard to call. CDR1 and CDR2 from the germline V gene are SGHTA and FQGNSA. The CDR3 is 18 amino acids. V gave up 2 bases and J gave up 0 bases, with 17 bases separating them.

J is TRBJ2-3 and V is TRBV6-5; D might be TRBD2 (5 bases). This CDR3 spans 13 amino acids. CDR1 is MNHEY and CDR2 is SVGAGI in the germline V gene. Trimming took 6 bases from V and 6 from J, leaving 13 bases between them. The DNA of the CDR3 is TGTGCCAGCAGAGATCCGGGGTCGGATACGCAGTATTTT. It translates to CASRDPGSDTQYF.

This clone was counted once. The chain has TRBV5-1 and TRBJ2-2; no firm D call. V shed 0 bases and J shed 3 bases, with 3 bases lying between them. The length of the CDR3 is 13 residues. In germline, CDR1 is SGHRS, CDR2 YFSETQ. In nucleotides, the CDR3 is TGCGCCAGCAGCTTGGCAGACACCGGGGAGCTGTTTTTT. Residues: CASSLADTGELFF.

Only one count was recorded for this clone. The chain has TRBV6-5 and TRBJ2-7, with 9 bases that match TRBD1. Per the germline V gene, CDR1 is MNHEY and CDR2 is SVGAGI. The CDR3 runs to 14 residues. V trimming: 5 bases; J trimming: 5 bases; junction bases outside the gene matches: 7. The CDR3 loop reads CASSRQGVIDEQYF. The CDR3 DNA is TGTGCCAGCAGTAGACAGGGGGTAATCGACGAGCAGTACTTC.

The chain carries TRBV25-1 and TRBJ2-2; D is possibly TRBD2 (5 bases). The CDR3 length is 13 residues. Trimming removed 6 bases at V and 4 bases at J, with 9 bases between. Germline V gene data show CDR1 as MGHDK and CDR2 as SYGVNS. CDR3 sequence reads: CASSPRGTGELFF. CDR3 DNA sequence: TGTGCCAGCAGCCCCCGGGGCACCGGGGAGCTGTTTTTT.

The chain employs TRBV28 and TRBJ1-2, with 8 bases that match TRBD1. This CDR3 comprises 15 residues. With 4 bases clipped from V and 2 bases from J, the junction kept 6 bases outside the gene matches. Germline CDR1 is MDHEN and CDR2 is SYDVKM. The CDR3 nucleotides are TGTGCCAGCAGTTCCGGACAGGGCCACAACTATGGCTACACCTTC. Residues: CASSSGQGHNYGYTF.

The rearrangement uses TRBV28 and TRBJ1-2; 7 nucleotides match TRBD1. J was trimmed by 8 bases and V by 6 bases; bases with no gene match: 9. The germline V gene encodes CDR1 MDHEN and CDR2 SYDVKM. The CDR3 has 13 amino acids. CDR3 DNA sequence: TGTGCCAGCAGCTACGACAGGGCGTGGGGCTACACCTTC. The encoded protein is CASSYDRAWGYTF.

V usage is TRBV11-2 and J usage is TRBJ2-3; D not resolved. The length of the CDR3 is 12 residues. V lost 5 bases, J lost 2 bases, and 5 bases lay in between. Germline-derived CDR1 and CDR2 are SGHAT and FQNNGV. The CDR3 nucleotides read TGTGCCAGCAGCCTCCCCACAGATACGCAGTATTTT. It codes for CASSLPTDTQYF.

The chain combines TRBV28 with TRBJ2-1; D is possibly TRBD1 or TRBD2 (5 bases each). The CDR3 covers 15 residues. Germline loops: CDR1 MDHEN, CDR2 SYDVKM. Trimming shortened V by 8 bases and J by 2 bases, and 16 bases separated the two germline ends. In DNA form, the CDR3 reads TGTGCCAGCCGACCAGCCGGGGCCCCCTACAATGAGCAGTTCTTC. Amino acids: CASRPAGAPYNEQFF.

In the case of this clone: Other DNA sequences in this specimen translate into the identical CDR3. The genes are TRBV19 and TRBJ2-3; TRBD1 matches 10 bases. Per the germline V gene, CDR1 is LNHDA and CDR2 is SQIVND (reference sequence). Losses at the gene ends were 3 bases for V and 3 bases for J; bases not matched to a gene: 0. The CDR3 has 14 residues. The CDR3 here is CASSMGQGTDTQYF. CDR3 coding DNA: TGTGCCAGTAGTATGGGACAGGGGACAGATACGCAGTATTTT.

The chain has TRBV6-1 and TRBJ1-1, with 7 positions matching TRBD1. The CDR3 consists of 13 residues. Looked up from germline, CDR1 is MNHNS and CDR2 is SASEGT. The trim removed 5 bases at V and 6 bases at J, leaving 6 bases unmatched. The DNA of the CDR3 is TGTGCCAGCAGTTTGGACAGGAGCCCTGAAGCTTTCTTT. Its protein is CASSLDRSPEAFF.

The J gene is TRBJ2-7, the V gene TRBV27; 12 positions match TRBD1. The germline V gene encodes CDR1 MNHEY and CDR2 SMNVEV (reference sequence). This CDR3 spans 15 amino acids. V shed 6 bases and J 6 bases; nucleotides not matched to a gene: 9. CDR3 sequence reads: CASRKPGQGAGEQYF. CDR3 DNA sequence: TGTGCCAGCAGGAAGCCGGGACAGGGGGCGGGCGAGCAGTACTTC.

A few counts support this clone. The rearrangement joins TRBV5-4 to TRBJ2-5, with 13 positions matching TRBD2. Germline V lookup: CDR1 SGHNT, CDR2 YYREEE (reference sequence). The CDR3 runs 16 residues. Trimming removed 4 bases from V and 7 bases from J; junction bases left unmatched: 10. CDR3 region: CASSPTSGRVDGTQYF. The CDR3 region has the DNA TGTGCCAGCAGCCCTACTAGCGGGAGGGTCGACGGGACCCAGTACTTC.